This is a list of T cell receptor beta chains from one sample in a study of CD8 T cells in Susac syndrome. TCRdb redid the calling of the immunoSEQ multiplex PCR reads with MiXCR, one entry per CDR3 protein. This table holds 150,000 to 200,000 distinct CDR3 sequences, 85% to 95% found once. What was sequenced was CD4+ T cells from PBMCs. These receptors all stem from a human donor with Susac syndrome. Each CDR3 is given with its conserved first and last residue. D genes are given only for firm matches. The size field is filled for only some rows; it gives once, few, many or a size class.

TRBJ2-5 | - | - | TRBV20-1 | TGCAGTGCTGGAGAGAACTTCCAAGAGACCCAGTACTTC | CSAGENFQETQYF
TRBJ2-2 | - | - | TRBV2 | TGTGCCAGCAGTAACAGGAAAACCGGGGAGCTGTTTTTT | CASSNRKTGELFF
TRBJ2-7 | - | - | TRBV21-1 | TGTGCCAGGGGGGACGGAGACTACGAGCAGTACTTC | CARGDGDYEQYF
TRBJ2-2 | - | - | TRBV6-6 | TGTGCCAGCAGTTTGCCGGGAGCGAACACCGGGGAGCTGTTTTTT | CASSLPGANTGELFF
TRBJ1-1 | - | - | TRBV27 | TGTGCCAGCCGTCCGACAGGCGTATTCACTGAAGCTTTCTTT | CASRPTGVFTEAFF
TRBJ2-3 | - | - | TRBV7-6 | TGTGCCAGCAGCGGACACCGAGGCACAGATACGCAGTATTTT | CASSGHRGTDTQYF
TRBJ1-4 | - | - | TRBV15 | TGTGCCACCATCGACTCCGGGGGAACTAATGAAAAACTGTTTTTT | CATIDSGGTNEKLFF
TRBJ2-7 | - | once | TRBV30 | TGTGCCTGGAGTGAGCCGGGGACCTACGAGCAGTACTTC | CAWSEPGTYEQYF
TRBJ2-7 | - | - | TRBV18 | TGTGCCAGCTCACCGGGGCATAGCTCCTACGAGCAGTACTTC | CASSPGHSSYEQYF
TRBJ2-1 | TRBD1 | - | TRBV20-1 | TGCAGTGCTGGACGGAGGGACAGGGGGAATTACAATGAGCAGTTCTTC | CSAGRRDRGNYNEQFF
TRBJ2-4 | TRBD1 | - | TRBV9 | TGTGCCAGCAGCGGAGGACAGGGGGCCAAAAACATTCAGTACTTC | CASSGGQGAKNIQYF
TRBJ2-1 | TRBD2 | - | TRBV20-1 | TGCAGTGCTAGACCCGGGACTAGCGGGAGTGATGAGCAGTTCTTC | CSARPGTSGSDEQFF
TRBJ2-1 | TRBD2 | once | TRBV27 | TGTGCCAGCACCCCATTCGCGGGGGTATACAATGAGCAGTTCTTC | CASTPFAGVYNEQFF
TRBJ2-5 | - | - | TRBV12-3/TRBV12-4 | TGTGCCAGCAGTTCAAGGACCCAGCGTTGGGAGACCCAGTACTTC | CASSSRTQRWETQYF
TRBJ1-2 | TRBD1 | - | TRBV20-1 | TGCAGTGCTAGAGGTCCGACAGGGTCCCAGAATGGCTACACCTTC | CSARGPTGSQNGYTF
TRBJ2-7 | TRBD1 | - | TRBV6-2/TRBV6-3 | TGTGCCAGCAGTTACCGCCGACAGGGGACGGGTCACGAGCAGTACTTC | CASSYRRQGTGHEQYF
TRBJ2-4 | TRBD2 | once | TRBV7-2 | TGTGCCAGCAGCTTAGCGGTAGCGGGTGTGATAGCCAAAAACATTCAGTACTTC | CASSLAVAGVIAKNIQYF